This TCR beta chain is drawn from a study of naive and memory T cell subsets. Overall study findings and caveats: Naive and memory subsets had different power law exponents for TCR abundance. Each distinct alpha or beta sequence counts as one clonotype.

Cells stained for CD3, CD4, CD8, CD45RA, CD27 and viability were sorted into four CD45RA/CD27 subsets. Both TRBC1 and TRBC2 were covered by a beta constant-region primer of two equimolar oligonucleotides. TCRdb used MiXCR to reprocess the UMI-ligation and nested PCR reads, holding one entry per CDR3 protein. The sample has 130,000 to 150,000 distinct CDR3 sequences, about 15% seen once. This clonotype was recorded at least ten times. What it binds is not known. Trimming removed 1 base from V and 0 bases from J, with 7 bases in between. The CDR3 has 14 amino acids. CDR1 is SGHAT, CDR2 FQNNGV, per germline.

V usage is TRBV11-2 and J usage is TRBJ2-7; D uncertain. The receptor was derived from a human donor in good health. Material for sequencing was naive CD4+ T cells from blood. This CDR3 reads CASSLAPSSYEQYF. CDR3 bases: TGTGCCAGCAGCTTAGCTCCCAGCTCCTACGAGCAGTACTTC.